The entry below gives a single TCR beta chain sequence along with its context. Its antigen is not yet known. Within one base of it there is no much larger clone, and no base qualities were kept. There are 15 amino acids in the CDR3, from cysteine to phenylalanine inclusive. Left in the record is the CDR3 DNA by itself, 45 bases read in frame from the first base. Trimming at the junction amounts to 3 bases on V and 2 bases on J, and the germline ends lie 16 bases apart. The germline V gene encodes CDR1 DFQATT and CDR2 SNEGSKA (reference sequence). The entry originates in a study of blood T cell repertoires in COVID-19 (TCRdb year 2020). For the wider study: Samples from collaborators originated in the United States, Italy and Spain and spanned both the acute and convalescent phases of COVID-19. The repertoires were made available in a free public database intended to serve as a resource for research on the immune response to SARS-CoV-2. A de-identified subject ID, COVID-19 status, age in years and sex were almost always included in the sample metadata. The material from the prospective study consisted of cDNA or gDNA derived from T cells, B-cell-depleted T cells, or PBMCs. Samples were obtained from the ongoing ImmuneRACE study (first 160 participants) and from 1,254 subjects provided by 6 global collaborators. The dataset comprised deeply sampled blood TCRbeta repertoires from subjects exposed to, actively infected with, or recovered from COVID-19. HLA class I and class II types, where available, came from metadata supplied by the sample provider rather than from assay-based typing.

TCRbeta CDR3 regions were amplified from genomic DNA by means of the immunoSEQ Assay, a bias-controlled multiplex PCR. Per the source publication's procedure: Nucleated cell counts per sample were estimated from amplification of reference gene primers within the assay. Sequence reads were collapsed and filtered to measure the absolute abundance of every unique TCRbeta CDR3 rearrangement. Productive Simpson clonality was computed per sample as the square root of Simpson's diversity index over productive rearrangements. Entries here come from immuneACCESS through TCRdb and include only in-frame sequences with V and J called. Some clones fail to appear in such tables; in the studies checked, an unresolved V gene covers under half of the shortfall, and the cause of the remainder is unknown. The V and J calls and clone size come from that table; D and trimming were worked out from the DNA. The sample table shows 130,000 to 150,000 clones, and about 85% are seen once. The ten top clones hold 35% to 40% of the sample.

What the study reported, not specific to this receptor: Clinical and demographic metadata were provided uncurated, with the amount varying by source and participant.

The collaborating institutions used their own protocols to collect whole blood in K2EDTA tubes. For TCRbeta analysis, collaborator samples were shipped as frozen whole blood, as isolated PBMCs, or as DNA extracted from either sample type. This TCR derives from a human donor in a cohort sampled during active COVID-19. The chain is encoded by TRBV20-1 joined to TRBJ1-2, with no D gene named confidently. The sample was peripheral blood. The bases are TGCAGTGCTAGTGGGCAGGCCCTCACAAACTATGGCTACACCTTC. Its translation reads: CSASGQALTNYGYTF.